This TCR beta chain was captured by sequencing in a study of blood T cell repertoires in COVID-19 (dated by TCRdb to the early 2020s). For the wider study: Collaborator samples came from the United States, Italy and Spain and covered acute and convalescent phases of COVID-19. The material from the prospective study consisted of cDNA or gDNA derived from T cells, B-cell-depleted T cells, or PBMCs. Deeply sampled blood TCRbeta repertoires from subjects exposed to, actively infected with, or recovered from COVID-19 were included in the dataset. The repertoires were released in a freely available public database intended as a resource for research on the immune response to SARS-CoV-2. Samples came from the ongoing ImmuneRACE study (first 160 participants) plus 1,254 subjects from 6 global collaborators. A de-identified subject ID, COVID-19 status, age in years and sex were almost always included in the sample metadata. Where HLA class I and class II types were available, the types were taken from metadata supplied by the sample provider, not from assay-based typing. Paper-wide results and their limitations: The amount of clinical and demographic metadata varied by source and participant and was provided uncurated.

The immunoSEQ Assay, a bias-controlled multiplex PCR, was used to amplify TCRbeta CDR3 regions from genomic DNA. The original methods were these. Nucleated cell counts per sample were estimated from amplification of reference gene primers within the assay. To quantify the absolute abundance of each unique TCRbeta CDR3 rearrangement, sequence reads were collapsed and filtered. Productive Simpson clonality was computed per sample as the square root of Simpson's diversity index over productive rearrangements. Here the immuneACCESS table is served through TCRdb, limited to in-frame sequences with V and J called. Missing clones are a known gap in these copies; in checked studies unresolved V genes cover under half, and the rest lacks a known reason. D and trimming were read from the DNA, whereas the V and J calls and clone size are those reported in that table. This sample gives 130,000 to 150,000 clones in total; approximately 89% of them show up just once. Around 1.5% of the sample rests with the top ten.

With regard to this clone: The antigen it recognizes is unknown. Nothing much larger sits one base from this clone, and base qualities are not available.

Whole blood was collected in K2EDTA tubes by collaborating institutions according to the institutions' own protocols. For TCRbeta analysis, collaborators shipped samples in one of three forms: frozen whole blood, isolated PBMCs, or DNA extracted from either of those sample types. For this chain, trimming is 4 bases at the V end and 3 bases at the J end, and the number of junction bases without a gene match is 11. The CDR3 measures 16 amino acids from cysteine to phenylalanine. The CDR3 DNA has 48 bases and is translated from base 1. In the germline V gene, CDR1 corresponds to SGDLS and CDR2 to YYNGEE.

The chain employs TRBV9 and TRBJ2-7; 9 middle bases align to TRBD2. This TCR was recovered from a human donor in a cohort sampled during active COVID-19. Input material: peripheral blood. The CDR3 here reads CASSYGVAGAYYEQYF. At the DNA level, the sequence is TGTGCCAGCAGCTACGGGGTAGCGGGGGCGTACTACGAGCAGTACTTC.